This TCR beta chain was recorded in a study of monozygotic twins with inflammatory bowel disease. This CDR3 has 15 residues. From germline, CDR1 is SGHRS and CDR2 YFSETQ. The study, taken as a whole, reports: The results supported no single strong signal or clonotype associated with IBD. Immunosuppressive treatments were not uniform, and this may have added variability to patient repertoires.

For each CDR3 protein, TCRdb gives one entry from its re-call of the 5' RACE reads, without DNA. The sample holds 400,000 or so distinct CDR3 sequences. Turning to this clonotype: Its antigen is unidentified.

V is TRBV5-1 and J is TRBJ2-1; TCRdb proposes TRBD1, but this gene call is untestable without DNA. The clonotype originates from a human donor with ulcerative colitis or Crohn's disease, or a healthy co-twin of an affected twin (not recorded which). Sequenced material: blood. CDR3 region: CASSFPGGSYNEQFF. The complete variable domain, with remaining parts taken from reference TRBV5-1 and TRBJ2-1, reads KAGVTQTPRYLIKTRGQQVTLSCSPISGHRSVSWYQQTPGQGLQFLFEYFSETQRNKGNFPGRFSGRQFSNSRSEMNVSTLELGDSALYLCASSFPGGSYNEQFFGPGTRLTVL.